What follows are 29 T cell receptor beta chains derived from one specimen sequenced in a study of OX40 agonist ivuxolimab in advanced cancers. The assay was immunoSEQ multiplex PCR, and TCRdb's table has in-frame clones only and misses some. The data show around 53,000 clones, 93% seen once. This specimen consisted of CD4+ or CD8+ T cells sorted from blood, obtained in a trial of the OX40 agonist ivuxolimab. These receptors were taken from an adult with an advanced solid tumor such as melanoma, head and neck, liver or kidney cancer.

J is TRBJ2-7 and V is TRBV9; 7 bases match TRBD1. Unmatched junction bases numbered 3, after V lost 3 bases and J lost 0 bases. The germline gives CDR1 SGDLS, CDR2 YYNGEE. The CDR3 is 14 amino acids. The CDR3, as DNA: TGTGCCAGCAGCGCAGGGGACAGCTCCTACGAGCAGTACTTC. Translation gives CASSAGDSSYEQYF.

This chain connects TRBV7-9 to TRBJ2-4; D not resolved. V was trimmed by 5 bases and J by 0 bases, leaving 11 bases between them. Germline CDR1 SEHNR, CDR2 FQNEAQ (reference sequence). There are 15 residues in the CDR3. CDR3 nucleotides: TGTGCCAGCAGCCGGCCGTCACTAGCCAAAAACATTCAGTACTTC. It specifies CASSRPSLAKNIQYF.

This CDR3 reads CASSGTSGRATGEQFF. DNA of the CDR3: TGTGCCAGCAGTGGGACTAGCGGGAGGGCCACAGGGGAGCAGTTCTTC. The chain is built from TRBV28 and TRBJ2-1, with 16 bases that match TRBD2. CDR3 length: 16 residues. Germline lookup yields CDR1 MDHEN and CDR2 SYDVKM. J lost 10 bases, V lost 5 bases, and 8 bases had no gene match.

This chain links TRBV4-3 with TRBJ2-3, with 7 bases aligning to TRBD1. V lost 1 base and J lost 4; bases outside the gene matches: 11. Germline assignment: CDR1 LGHNA and CDR2 YSLEER. The CDR3 length is 17 residues. CDR3 residues: CASSQVRPTGESDTQYF. CDR3 in DNA: TGCGCCAGCAGCCAAGTCCGACCAACAGGGGAGTCAGATACGCAGTATTTT.

The gene calls are TRBV9 and TRBJ1-1, with unresolved D. The germline V gene has CDR1 SGDLS and CDR2 YYNGEE. V was cut by 0 bases and J by 2 bases, with 5 bases left in between. The CDR3 spans 13 residues. Written as DNA, the CDR3 is TGTGCCAGCAGCGTAGCTGTAAACACTGAAGCTTTCTTT. This gives the protein CASSVAVNTEAFF.

The V gene is TRBV19, the J gene TRBJ1-1, with D perhaps TRBD1 (5 bases). The CDR3 loop spans 12 amino acids. V gave up 3 bases and J gave up 4 bases, with 6 bases separating them. CDR1 LNHDA and CDR2 SQIVND come from the germline V gene (reference sequence). The CDR3 protein is CASSIGTTEAFF. The CDR3 DNA reads TGTGCCAGTAGTATCGGGACCACTGAAGCTTTCTTT.

V usage is TRBV13 and J usage is TRBJ2-7, with TRBD2 as a possible D gene (5 bases). The germline gives CDR1 PRHDT, CDR2 FYEKMQ (reference sequence). V was shortened by 2 bases and J by 3 bases, with 17 bases between the two germline ends. This CDR3 is built from 16 residues. The CDR3 sequence is CASSLKVALGNYEQYF. The CDR3 DNA is TGTGCCAGCAGCTTAAAGGTGGCACTAGGAAACTACGAGCAGTACTTC. The full variable domain, its missing parts supplied by reference TRBV13 and TRBJ2-7, is AAGVIQSPRHLIKEKRETATLKCYPIPRHDTVYWYQQGPGQDPQFLISFYEKMQSDKGSIPDRFSAQQFSDYHSELNMSSLELGDSALYFCASSLKVALGNYEQYFGPGTRLTVT.

The chain employs TRBV2 and TRBJ2-1; 11 bases fit TRBD1. The germline V gene encodes CDR1 SNHLY and CDR2 FYNNEI. Trimming removed 8 bases from V and 4 bases from J; junction bases left unmatched: 1. The CDR3 sequence is 13 residues long. The chain's CDR3 is CASRDRGYNEQFF. In DNA form, the CDR3 reads TGTGCCAGCCGGGACAGGGGGTACAATGAGCAGTTCTTC.

The V gene is TRBV19, the J gene TRBJ2-3, with D possibly TRBD1 on 6 matching bases. The CDR3 contains 14 residues. Germline assignment: CDR1 LNHDA and CDR2 SQIVND (reference sequence). The V end lost 5 bases, the J end lost 6 bases, and 15 bases lay between the germline ends. The CDR3 nucleotides are TGTGCCAGTAGTCCCAGGGGCCCTGGGGATACGCAGTATTTT. Residues: CASSPRGPGDTQYF.

V usage is TRBV7-8 and J usage is TRBJ2-1, with 9 bases identical to TRBD2. This CDR3 contains 15 residues. Germline V gene lookup returns CDR1 SGHVS and CDR2 FQNEAQ. Unmatched junction bases numbered 12, after V lost 7 bases and J lost 8 bases. The CDR3 reads CASTSSAAGGYEQFF. In DNA form, the CDR3 reads TGTGCCAGCACCTCCTCCGCAGCGGGAGGCTATGAGCAGTTCTTC.

This clone was recorded a few times. The chain employs TRBV7-9 and TRBJ2-1; 13 bases are shared with TRBD2. This CDR3 is 16 amino acids long. The junction had 6 bases not matched to a gene; V was cut back by 2 bases and J by 8 bases. The germline V gene has CDR1 SEHNR and CDR2 FQNEAQ (reference sequence). CDR3 loop: CASSLTGTSGNDEQFF. The CDR3 DNA reads as TGTGCCAGCAGCTTAACCGGGACTAGCGGGAACGATGAGCAGTTCTTC.

This chain uses TRBV9 with TRBJ2-2; 7 nucleotides match TRBD2. This CDR3 region has 16 residues. Germline CDR1 is SGDLS and CDR2 is YYNGEE. J lost 3 bases, V lost 0 bases, and 5 bases had no gene match. The CDR3 DNA reads TGTGCCAGCAGCGTAGATGCGGGAGCTTACACCGGGGAGCTGTTTTTT. Amino acids: CASSVDAGAYTGELFF.

This clone was seen a few times. The chain joins TRBV7-8 to TRBJ2-2; TRBD1 is a possible D gene (6 bases). Per the germline V gene, CDR1 is SGHVS and CDR2 is FQNEAQ. The CDR3 spans 13 residues. The CDR3 sequence is CAGQSANTGELFF. In nucleotides, the CDR3 is TGTGCTGGACAGTCCGCGAACACCGGGGAGCTGTTTTTT.

The V gene is TRBV6-1, the J gene TRBJ2-7; D is possibly TRBD2 (6 bases). Germline-derived CDR1 and CDR2 are MNHNS and SASEGT. CDR3 length: 14 residues. V lost 2 bases to trimming and J lost 5 bases, with 13 bases between them. In nucleotides, the CDR3 is TGTGCCAGCAGTGAAAGGCACCGGGGGAACGAGCAGTACTTC. Amino acids: CASSERHRGNEQYF.

J is TRBJ1-1 and V is TRBV5-4; D gene unclear. CDR1 and CDR2 from the germline V gene are SGHNT and YYREEE (reference sequence). CDR3 length equals 13 residues. Trimming shortened V by 0 bases and J by 8 bases, and 11 bases separated the two germline ends. The CDR3 loop is CASSLGEGLEAFF. CDR3 coding DNA: TGTGCCAGCAGCTTGGGCGAGGGCCTGGAAGCTTTCTTT.

V is TRBV9 and J is TRBJ2-2; 10 nucleotides align to TRBD1. This CDR3 is 16 amino acids long. With 0 bases clipped from V and 4 bases from J, the junction kept 3 bases outside the gene matches. Germline CDR1 is SGDLS and CDR2 is YYNGEE. The CDR3 loop is CASSVAGQGGTGELFF. In DNA form, the CDR3 reads TGTGCCAGCAGCGTAGCCGGACAGGGGGGCACCGGGGAGCTGTTTTTT. The complete variable domain, with remaining parts taken from reference TRBV9 and TRBJ2-2, reads DSGVTQTPKHLITATGQRVTLRCSPRSGDLSVYWYQQSLDQGLQFLIQYYNGEERAKGNILERFSAQQFPDLHSELNLSSLELGDSALYFCASSVAGQGGTGELFFGEGSRLTVL.

V usage is TRBV5-1 and J usage is TRBJ2-1; 8 bases fit TRBD2. Germline V lookup: CDR1 SGHRS, CDR2 YFSETQ. The CDR3 has 15 residues. J gave up 7 bases and V 0 bases, and 6 bases lay outside the gene matches. CDR3 DNA sequence: TGCGCCAGCAGCTTGGTTCCGGGAGGGCCGAATGAGCAGTTCTTC. Amino acids: CASSLVPGGPNEQFF.

The chain is built from TRBV25-1 and TRBJ2-1, with D tentatively TRBD2 (5 bases). CDR3 length: 15 residues. With 4 bases removed from V and 0 bases from J, the gap between germline ends came to 10 bases. CDR1 and CDR2 from the germline V gene are MGHDK and SYGVNS. The CDR3: CASSAGVSSYNEQFF. The DNA for the CDR3 is TGTGCCAGCAGTGCCGGGGTTAGCTCCTACAATGAGCAGTTCTTC. Filled out from reference TRBV25-1 and TRBJ2-1, the complete variable domain reads EADIYQTPRYLVIGTGKKITLECSQTMGHDKMYWYQQDPGMELHLIHYSYGVNSTEKGDLSSESTVSRIRTEHFPLTLESARPSHTSQYLCASSAGVSSYNEQFFGPGTRLTVL.

Only one count was recorded for this clone. CDR3 amino acids: CASRSAGGDGEQFF. The CDR3 nucleotides read TGTGCCAGCAGGTCTGCGGGAGGGGACGGTGAGCAGTTCTTC. The rearrangement links TRBV2 to TRBJ2-1; 9 bases are shared with TRBD2. V lost 6 bases and J lost 9; bases outside the gene matches: 9. The CDR3 has 14 residues. Germline CDR1 and CDR2: SNHLY and FYNNEI.

The chain links TRBV4-1 to TRBJ2-6; perhaps TRBD1 as D (5 bases). The CDR3 is 16 amino acids. Looked up from germline, CDR1 is MGHRA and CDR2 is YSYEKL. The V end lost 3 bases, the J end lost 3 bases, and 12 bases lay between the germline ends. In DNA, the CDR3 is TGCGCCAGCAGCCATCCTGATAGGGGTGGGGCCAACGTCCTGACTTTC. Protein product: CASSHPDRGGANVLTF.

The V gene is TRBV6-5, the J gene TRBJ2-5, with no clear D. Trimming took off 7 bases at V and 2 bases at J, with 14 bases between the two ends. This CDR3 contains 14 residues. The germline V gene encodes CDR1 MNHEY and CDR2 SVGAGI. The CDR3 here is CASTGMGIQETQYF. The CDR3 nucleotides read TGTGCCAGCACCGGAATGGGGATTCAAGAGACCCAGTACTTC.

This chain links TRBV9 with TRBJ2-7; D gene ambiguous. CDR3 length equals 15 residues. Germline V gives CDR1 SGDLS, CDR2 YYNGEE. The V and J ends lost 3 bases and 6 bases respectively, with 19 bases between them. The CDR3: CASSASRGGFSEQYF. The CDR3 bases are TGTGCCAGCAGCGCTAGTAGAGGTGGTTTCAGCGAGCAGTACTTC. Drawing the rest from reference TRBV9 and TRBJ2-7, the complete variable domain is DSGVTQTPKHLITATGQRVTLRCSPRSGDLSVYWYQQSLDQGLQFLIQYYNGEERAKGNILERFSAQQFPDLHSELNLSSLELGDSALYFCASSASRGGFSEQYFGPGTRLTVT.

V is TRBV28 and J is TRBJ2-4, with 8 bases that match TRBD1. The junction had 4 bases not matched to a gene; V was cut back by 6 bases and J by 0 bases. Looked up from germline, CDR1 is MDHEN and CDR2 is SYDVKM. This CDR3 has 15 residues. In DNA form, the CDR3 reads TGTGCCAGCAGCCTGGACAGGGTAGCCAAAAACATTCAGTACTTC. Encoded protein: CASSLDRVAKNIQYF.

This chain joins TRBV29-1 and TRBJ2-1; 9 bases agree with TRBD1. The CDR3 covers 14 residues. CDR1 and CDR2 from the germline V gene are SQVTM and ANQGSEA. The ends lost 5 bases at V and 7 bases at J; junction bases unmatched: 9. The CDR3 protein is CSVIGTGKPNEQFF. CDR3 bases: TGCAGCGTTATTGGGACAGGGAAGCCTAATGAGCAGTTCTTC.

The gene calls are TRBV9 and TRBJ1-4; no clear D. Trimming took 4 bases from V and 3 from J, leaving 13 bases between them. Germline V gene sequence: CDR1 SGDLS, CDR2 YYNGEE. This CDR3 is built from 15 residues. Written as DNA, the CDR3 is TGTGCCAGCAGCATCTCAGGAGCTCCTAATGAAAAACTGTTTTTT. This gives the protein CASSISGAPNEKLFF.

The chain couples TRBV4-3 to TRBJ2-7, with 9 positions matching TRBD2. The V gene's germline CDR1 is LGHNA and CDR2 YSLEER. Trimming removed 0 bases from V and 3 bases from J; junction bases left unmatched: 6. The CDR3 consists of 16 residues. In nucleotides, the CDR3 is TGCGCCAGCAGCCAAGATGTTCCTAGCGGGAACTACGAGCAGTACTTC. Protein product: CASSQDVPSGNYEQYF.

This chain links TRBV20-1 with TRBJ2-6, with a possible D match to TRBD1 (5 bases). V was pared by 5 bases and J by 8 bases, with 7 bases between. Per germline, CDR1 DFQATT and CDR2 SNEGSKA (reference sequence). This CDR3 spans 11 amino acids. The CDR3 is CSAPGSNVLTF. Here the CDR3 DNA reads TGCAGTGCTCCAGGGTCCAACGTCCTGACTTTC.

V usage is TRBV28 and J usage is TRBJ2-7; D gene ambiguous. V was cut by 4 bases and J by 5 bases, with 6 bases left in between. The CDR3 is made up of 11 amino acids. CDR1 is MDHEN, CDR2 SYDVKM, per germline. CDR3 bases: TGTGCCAGCAGTTGGGAAAACGAGCAGTACTTC. The encoded protein is CASSWENEQYF.

The chain couples TRBV6-4 to TRBJ1-5; D remains ambiguous. CDR1 MRHNA and CDR2 SNTAGT come from the germline V gene. V lost 4 bases, J lost 4 bases, and 14 bases lay in between. The CDR3 totals 15 residues. For the CDR3, the DNA is TGTGCCAGCAGTGCGGAGCCGGGCGGTAATCAGCCCCAGCATTTT. Its translation: CASSAEPGGNQPQHF.